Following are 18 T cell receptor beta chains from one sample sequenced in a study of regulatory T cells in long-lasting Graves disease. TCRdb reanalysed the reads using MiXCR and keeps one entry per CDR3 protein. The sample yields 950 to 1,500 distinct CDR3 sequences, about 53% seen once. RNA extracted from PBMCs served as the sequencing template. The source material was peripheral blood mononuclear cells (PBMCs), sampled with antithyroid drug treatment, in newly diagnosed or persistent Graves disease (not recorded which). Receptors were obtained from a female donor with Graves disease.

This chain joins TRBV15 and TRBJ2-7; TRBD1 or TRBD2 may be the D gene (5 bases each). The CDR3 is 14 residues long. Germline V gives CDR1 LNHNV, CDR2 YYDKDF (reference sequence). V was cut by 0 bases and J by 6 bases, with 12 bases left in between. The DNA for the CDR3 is TGTGCCACCAGCAGAGATCGATTTGGGGGCGAGCAGTACTTC. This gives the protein CATSRDRFGGEQYF.

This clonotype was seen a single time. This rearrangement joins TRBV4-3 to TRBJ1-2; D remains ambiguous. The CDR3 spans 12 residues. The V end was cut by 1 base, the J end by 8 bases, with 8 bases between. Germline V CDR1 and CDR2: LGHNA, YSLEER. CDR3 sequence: CASSQAGGGYTF. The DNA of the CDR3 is TGCGCCAGCAGCCAAGCAGGAGGGGGCTACACCTTC.

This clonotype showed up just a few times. CDR3 nucleotide sequence: TGTGCCAGCAGCTTAGCGGGAGTGTCCTACGAGCAGTACTTC. This translates into CASSLAGVSYEQYF. This rearrangement joins TRBV11-2 to TRBJ2-7, with D possibly matching TRBD2 (6 bases). Per germline, CDR1 SGHAT and CDR2 FQNNGV. The CDR3 is 14 amino acids. Deletions cut 1 base from V and 1 base from J, with 8 bases between. The full variable domain, its missing parts supplied by reference TRBV11-2 and TRBJ2-7, is EAGVAQSPRYKIIEKRQSVAFWCNPISGHATLYWYQQILGQGPKLLIQFQNNGVVDDSQLPKDRFSAERLKGVDSTLKIQPAKLEDSAVYLCASSLAGVSYEQYFGPGTRLTVT.

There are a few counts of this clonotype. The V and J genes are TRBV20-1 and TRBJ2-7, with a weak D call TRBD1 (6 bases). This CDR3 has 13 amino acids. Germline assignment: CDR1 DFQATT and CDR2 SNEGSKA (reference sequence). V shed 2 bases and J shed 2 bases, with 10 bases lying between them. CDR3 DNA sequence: TGCAGTGCTAGATATAGGACAGCCTACGAGCAGTACTTC. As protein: CSARYRTAYEQYF.

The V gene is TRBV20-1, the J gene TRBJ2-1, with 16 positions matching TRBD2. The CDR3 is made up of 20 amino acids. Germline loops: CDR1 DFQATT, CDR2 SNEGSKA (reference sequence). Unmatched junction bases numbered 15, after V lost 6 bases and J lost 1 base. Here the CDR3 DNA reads TGCAGTGCCCAGCCTGAAGCCGGGACTAGCGGGAGGGTATCCTACAATGAGCAGTTCTTC. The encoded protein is CSAQPEAGTSGRVSYNEQFF.

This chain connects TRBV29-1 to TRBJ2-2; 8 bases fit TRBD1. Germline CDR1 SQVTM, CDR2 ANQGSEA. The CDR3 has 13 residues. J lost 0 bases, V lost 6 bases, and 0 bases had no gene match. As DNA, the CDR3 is TGCAGCGTGGACAGGGCGAACACCGGGGAGCTGTTTTTT. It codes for CSVDRANTGELFF.

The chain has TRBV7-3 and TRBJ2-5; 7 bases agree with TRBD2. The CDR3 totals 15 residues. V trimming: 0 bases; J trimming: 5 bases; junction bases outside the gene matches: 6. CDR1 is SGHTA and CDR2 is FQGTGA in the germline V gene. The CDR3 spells CASSLTTGSGETQYF. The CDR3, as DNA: TGTGCCAGCAGCTTAACGACCGGTAGCGGGGAGACCCAGTACTTC.

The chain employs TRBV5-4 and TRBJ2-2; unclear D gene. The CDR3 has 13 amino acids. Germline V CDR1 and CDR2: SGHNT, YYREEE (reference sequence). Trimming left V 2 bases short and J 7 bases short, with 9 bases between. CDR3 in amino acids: CASSFGSRGELFF. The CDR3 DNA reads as TGTGCCAGCAGCTTCGGTAGCCGCGGGGAGCTGTTTTTT.

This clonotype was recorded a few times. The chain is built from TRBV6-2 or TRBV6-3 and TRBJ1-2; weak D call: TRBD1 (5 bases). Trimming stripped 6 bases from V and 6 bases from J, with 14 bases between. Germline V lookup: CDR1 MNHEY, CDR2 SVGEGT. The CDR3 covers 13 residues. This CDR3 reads CASSRAGRNGYTF. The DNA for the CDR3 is TGTGCCAGCAGCCGGGCAGGGAGGAATGGCTACACCTTC.

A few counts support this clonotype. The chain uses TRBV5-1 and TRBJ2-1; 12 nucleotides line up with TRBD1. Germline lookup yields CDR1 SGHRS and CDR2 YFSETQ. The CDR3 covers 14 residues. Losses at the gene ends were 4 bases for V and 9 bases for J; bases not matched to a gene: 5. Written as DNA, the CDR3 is TGCGCCAGCAGCCCGGGACAGGGGGCAACTGAGCAGTTCTTC. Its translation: CASSPGQGATEQFF.

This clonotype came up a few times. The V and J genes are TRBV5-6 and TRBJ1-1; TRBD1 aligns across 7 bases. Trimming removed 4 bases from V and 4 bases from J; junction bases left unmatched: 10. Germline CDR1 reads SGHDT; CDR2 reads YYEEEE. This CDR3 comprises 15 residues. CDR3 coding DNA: TGTGCCAGCAGCCCACGGACAGGCCGTAGCACTGAAGCTTTCTTT. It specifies CASSPRTGRSTEAFF.

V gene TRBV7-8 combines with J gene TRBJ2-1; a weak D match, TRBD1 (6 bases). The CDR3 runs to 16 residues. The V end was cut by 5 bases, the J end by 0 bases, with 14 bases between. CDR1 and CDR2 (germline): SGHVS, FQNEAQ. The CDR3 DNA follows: TGTGCCAGCAGCCCCTTGGGGACAAGCTCCTACAATGAGCAGTTCTTC. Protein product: CASSPLGTSSYNEQFF.

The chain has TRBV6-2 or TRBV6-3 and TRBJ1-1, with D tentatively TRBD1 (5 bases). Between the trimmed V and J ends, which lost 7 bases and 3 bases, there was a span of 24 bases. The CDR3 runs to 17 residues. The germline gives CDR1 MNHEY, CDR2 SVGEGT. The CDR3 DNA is TGTGCCAGCACCACCCATCCGGGGACGGGTTGGGACACTGAAGCTTTCTTT. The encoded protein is CASTTHPGTGWDTEAFF.

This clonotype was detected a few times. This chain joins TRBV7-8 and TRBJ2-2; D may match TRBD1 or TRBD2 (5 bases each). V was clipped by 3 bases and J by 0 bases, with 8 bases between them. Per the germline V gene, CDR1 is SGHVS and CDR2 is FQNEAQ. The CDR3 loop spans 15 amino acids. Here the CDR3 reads CASSFEGPNTGELFF. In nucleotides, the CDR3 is TGTGCCAGCAGCTTCGAGGGGCCGAACACCGGGGAGCTGTTTTTT. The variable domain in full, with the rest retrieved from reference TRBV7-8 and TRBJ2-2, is GAGVSQSPRYKVAKRGQDVALRCDPISGHVSLFWYQQALGQGPEFLTYFQNEAQLDKSGLPSDRFFAERPEGSVSTLKIQRTQQEDSAVYLCASSFEGPNTGELFFGEGSRLTVL.

In DNA form, the CDR3 reads TGTGCCAGCAGCGGGTCCACCGCGGTCACCGGGGAGCTGTTTTTT. Protein: CASSGSTAVTGELFF. The gene calls are TRBV5-5 and TRBJ2-2, with D unresolved. The length of the CDR3 is 15 residues. The ends were cut back, 4 bases at V and 4 bases at J, with 14 bases in the middle. Germline CDR1 SGHKS, CDR2 YYEKEE (reference sequence).

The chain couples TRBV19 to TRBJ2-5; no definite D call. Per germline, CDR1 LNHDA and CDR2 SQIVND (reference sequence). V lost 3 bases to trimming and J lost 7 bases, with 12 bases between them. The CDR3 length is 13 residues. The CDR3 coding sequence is TGTGCCAGTAGTATTGATGGATCCGGGACCCAGTACTTC. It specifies CASSIDGSGTQYF.

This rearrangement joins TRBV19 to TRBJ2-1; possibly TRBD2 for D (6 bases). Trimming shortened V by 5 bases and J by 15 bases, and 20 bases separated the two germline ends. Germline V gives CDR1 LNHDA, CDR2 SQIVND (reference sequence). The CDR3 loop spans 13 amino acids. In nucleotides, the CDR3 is TGTGCCAGTAGTTCCCGACCTCCGCGGGATGTGTTCTTC. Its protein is CASSSRPPRDVFF.

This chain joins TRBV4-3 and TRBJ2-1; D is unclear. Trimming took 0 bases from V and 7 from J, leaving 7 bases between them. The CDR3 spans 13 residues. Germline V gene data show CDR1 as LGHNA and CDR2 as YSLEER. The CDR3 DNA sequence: TGCGCCAGCAGCCAAGATCCCGGAAATGAGCAGTTCTTC. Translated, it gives CASSQDPGNEQFF.